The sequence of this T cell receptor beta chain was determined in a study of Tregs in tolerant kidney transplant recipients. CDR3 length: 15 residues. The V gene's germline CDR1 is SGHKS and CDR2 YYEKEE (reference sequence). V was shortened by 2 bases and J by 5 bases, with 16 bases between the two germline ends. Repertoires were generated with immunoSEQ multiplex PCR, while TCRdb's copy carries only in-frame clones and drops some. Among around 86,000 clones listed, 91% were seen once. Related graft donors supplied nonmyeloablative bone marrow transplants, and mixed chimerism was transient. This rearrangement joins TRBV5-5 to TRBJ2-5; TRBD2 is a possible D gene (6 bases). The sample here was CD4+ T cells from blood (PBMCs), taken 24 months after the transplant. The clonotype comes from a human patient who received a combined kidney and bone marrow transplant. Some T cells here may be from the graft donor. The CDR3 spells CASSFFALREETQYF. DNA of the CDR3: TGTGCCAGCAGCTTTTTTGCCCTTCGGGAGGAGACCCAGTACTTC.